Listed below are T cell receptor beta chains from one sample, sequenced in a study of blood T cell repertoires in COVID-19. The data were produced by immunoSEQ multiplex PCR, yet TCRdb's version contains in-frame clones alone and is incomplete. The data hold about 82,000 clones, with around 80% observed a single time. Input material: peripheral blood. Receptors originate from a woman between 40 and 50 years old with active or convalescent COVID-19. Both conserved end residues are part of each CDR3. Fields, in order: D gene, J gene, clone size, V gene, CDR3 DNA, CDR3 protein. D genes are given only for firm matches. Size is stated for part of the rows, as once, few or many counts, or as a class when the clone is expanded.

.,TRBJ1-6,.,TRBV6-5,TGTGCCAGCAGATTGGAGGACTTCTATAATTCACCCCTCCACTTT,CASRLEDFYNSPLHF
TRBD2,TRBJ2-5,.,TRBV7-9,TGTGCCAGCAGCCCCGCCCCCAGCGGGGGGCAGATGGAGACCCAGTACTTC,CASSPAPSGGQMETQYF
TRBD1,TRBJ1-1,.,TRBV3-1/TRBV3-2,TGTGCCAGCAGCCATGGACAGGGCTGGACTGAAGCTTTCTTT,CASSHGQGWTEAFF
.,TRBJ1-1,.,TRBV19,TGTGCCAGTAGTATGCAGGGTGAAGCTTTCTTT,CASSMQGEAFF
TRBD2,TRBJ2-3,.,TRBV14,TGTGCCAGCCGAGCGGGGGCCCTTCCTACAGATACGCAGTATTTT,CASRAGALPTDTQYF
.,TRBJ2-3,.,TRBV2,TGTGCCAGCAGGGGGGGACAGATTAGCACAGATACGCAGTATTTT,CASRGGQISTDTQYF
TRBD1,TRBJ2-5,.,TRBV6-4,TGTGCCAGCAGTGACTTCGGGACAGGGCACGGGACCCAGTACTTC,CASSDFGTGHGTQYF
TRBD1,TRBJ2-7,.,TRBV5-6,TGTGCCAGCAGCTACCGGGACAGGGGCTACGAGCAGTACTTC,CASSYRDRGYEQYF
TRBD1,TRBJ2-7,.,TRBV28,TGTGCCAGCAGTACCAACCTTCGGGACAGGGGGCGCTTAAACGAGCAGTACTTC,CASSTNLRDRGRLNEQYF
TRBD1,TRBJ1-4,.,TRBV2,TGTGCCAGCAGTGGGCAGGGGGCGCGGGAAAAACTGTTTTTT,CASSGQGAREKLFF
.,TRBJ2-1,.,TRBV7-9,TGTGCCAGCAGCCCCCGGCTAGTTTCCTACAATGAGCAGTTCTTC,CASSPRLVSYNEQFF
.,TRBJ2-2,.,TRBV9,TGTGCCAGCAGCGTAGACCTAGACACCGGGGAGCTGTTTTTT,CASSVDLDTGELFF
TRBD1,TRBJ2-7,few,TRBV18,TGTGCCAGCTCACCGACAGGGGCCTACGAGCAGTACTTC,CASSPTGAYEQYF